A selection of T cell receptor beta chains follows, all from one sample in a study of T-cell reconstitution after alpha-beta-depleted transplantation in children. MiXCR was run by TCRdb on the PCR reads, yielding one entry per CDR3 protein. The table includes fewer than 400,000 distinct CDR3 sequences, roughly 20% detected once. This specimen was PBMCs from the stem cell graft donor, taken from the stem cell graft. The receptors originated from a human donor who donated a stem cell graft to a child with acute myeloid leukemia. CDR3s include the opening cysteine and the closing phenylalanine or tryptophan. The order of the fields is D gene, J gene, V gene, clone size, CDR3 length, CDR3 DNA, CDR3 protein. A D gene is named only where the DNA matches it firmly. Some rows have no size entry. The others give once, few or many, or a class for an expanded clone.

- | TRBJ2-7 | TRBV12-5 | few | 16 | TGTGCTAGTGGTCCAGGGACTTTTTCGGGCTCCTACGAGCAGTACTTC | CASGPGTFSGSYEQYF
- | TRBJ1-5 | TRBV12-3/TRBV12-4 | many | 17 | TGTGCCAGCAGTCCAGGCCGGTACAGTTATAGCAATCAGCCCCAGCATTTT | CASSPGRYSYSNQPQHF
TRBD1 | TRBJ1-4 | TRBV7-6 | - | 14 | TGTGCCAGCAGCCCCGGGACAGGGATCGGAAAACTGTTTTTT | CASSPGTGIGKLFF
- | TRBJ2-7 | TRBV12-3/TRBV12-4 | - | 13 | TGTGCCAGCAGTTTGGACGGGTTATACGAGCAGTACTTC | CASSLDGLYEQYF
TRBD2 | TRBJ2-7 | TRBV20-1 | few | 15 | TGCAGTGCTAGTTCAGTACTAGCGGGAAACTACGAGCAGTACTTC | CSASSVLAGNYEQYF
- | TRBJ2-2 | TRBV29-1 | few | 15 | TGCAGCGTCCAAACAGGTTTTCGTCTCCAAGGGGAGCTGTTTTTT | CSVQTGFRLQGELFF
- | TRBJ1-3 | TRBV4-1 | - | 16 | TGCGCCAGCAGCCAGGCTGGGAGGGTCTCTGGAAACACCATATATTTT | CASSQAGRVSGNTIYF
- | TRBJ2-1 | TRBV24-1 | few | 11 | TGTGCCACCAGTGATTCTTATGAGCAGTTCTTC | CATSDSYEQFF
- | TRBJ2-1 | TRBV6-5 | - | 16 | TGTGCCAGCAGTTACTCGTCCGGGGGCACCTACAATGAGCAGTTCTTC | CASSYSSGGTYNEQFF
- | TRBJ2-6 | TRBV28 | - | 17 | TGTGCCAGCAGGCAGGGGGGCCAGACCGGTGGGGCCAACGTCCTGACTTTC | CASRQGGQTGGANVLTF
- | TRBJ2-4 | TRBV7-9 | - | 12 | TGTGCCATCGAATCTACCAAAAACATTCAGTACTTC | CAIESTKNIQYF
- | TRBJ2-7 | TRBV6-1 | - | 14 | TGTGCCATCGGGGGGCTTCCATACTCCTACGAGCAGTACTTC | CAIGGLPYSYEQYF
TRBD1 | TRBJ2-1 | TRBV5-1 | - | 15 | TGCGCCAGCAAGATCACCGGGACAGGCTACAATGAGCAGTTCTTC | CASKITGTGYNEQFF
- | TRBJ2-6 | TRBV5-1 | - | 15 | TGCGCCAGCAGCTTGAAGCCCTCTGGGGCCAACGTCCTGACTTTC | CASSLKPSGANVLTF
- | TRBJ2-7 | TRBV24-1 | - | 14 | TGTGCCACCAACCGGGTCAGGCTATCCTACGAGCAGTACTTC | CATNRVRLSYEQYF
- | TRBJ2-7 | TRBV6-2/TRBV6-3 | many | 15 | TGTGCCAGCGCCGTAGCCGGTAGGGCCCTCTACGAGCAGTACTTC | CASAVAGRALYEQYF
TRBD2 | TRBJ2-1 | TRBV24-1 | many | 16 | TGTGCCACCAGCGACGCCGGGACTAGCGGGAGAAATGAGCAGTTCTTC | CATSDAGTSGRNEQFF
- | TRBJ2-7 | TRBV5-1 | few | 15 | TGCGCCAGCAGCTTGGAGAAAGGGGGTAGAATGGGGCAGTACTTC | CASSLEKGGRMGQYF
TRBD2 | TRBJ2-7 | TRBV12-3/TRBV12-4 | few | 16 | TGTGCCAGCACTCGGGGGACTAGCGGGAGGGCCTACGAGCAGTACTTC | CASTRGTSGRAYEQYF
TRBD1 | TRBJ2-2 | TRBV28 | - | 14 | TGTGCCAGCAGGACAGGGGTGAGCACCGGGGAGCTGTTTTTT | CASRTGVSTGELFF
TRBD2 | TRBJ2-7 | TRBV20-1 | many | 13 | TGCAGTGCTACCGGACTAGCGGCTTACGAGCAGTACTTC | CSATGLAAYEQYF
- | TRBJ2-6 | TRBV28 | once | 16 | TGTGCCAGCAGTTCGACAGGTTTCTCTGGGGCCAACGTCCTGACTTTC | CASSSTGFSGANVLTF
TRBD2 | TRBJ2-1 | TRBV20-1 | few | 12 | TGCAGTTCACTTGTAGCGGGAGAGGAGCAGTTCTTC | CSSLVAGEEQFF
- | TRBJ2-3 | TRBV20-1 | few | 16 | TGCAGTGCTAGATCGGACGGTGCTTCTTTCACAGATACGCAGTATTTT | CSARSDGASFTDTQYF
TRBD1 | TRBJ1-1 | TRBV20-1 | few | 16 | TGCAGTGCTAGAGATCCGGGGGCAGGGGGCACCACTGAAGCTTTCTTT | CSARDPGAGGTTEAFF
- | TRBJ2-2 | TRBV15 | few | 14 | TGTGCCACCAGCAGAGATTCAAGCGGCAAGATGCTGTTTTTT | CATSRDSSGKMLFF
TRBD1 | TRBJ2-3 | TRBV6-1 | - | 16 | TGTGCCAGCAGTCTGGCCGGGACAGGGAACACAGATACGCAGTATTTT | CASSLAGTGNTDTQYF
- | TRBJ2-5 | TRBV12-3/TRBV12-4 | many | 12 | TGTGCCAGCACCCTAGGAGGGGAGACCCAGTACTTC | CASTLGGETQYF
- | TRBJ2-1 | TRBV7-7 | once | 15 | TGTGCCAGCAGCTCCCGGGTCGATACGGGAAATGAGCAGTTCTTC | CASSSRVDTGNEQFF
TRBD2 | TRBJ2-1 | TRBV28 | few | 22 | TGTGCCAGCAGTTTATTTGATTTTGAGTGGGGACTAGCGGGAATGGTGTACAATGAGCAGTTCTTC | CASSLFDFEWGLAGMVYNEQFF
- | TRBJ2-1 | TRBV20-1 | many | 14 | TGCAGTGCTGGTCAGCGGGCGCCGGATAATGAGCAGTTCTTC | CSAGQRAPDNEQFF
TRBD1 | TRBJ2-7 | TRBV29-1 | - | 13 | TGCAGCGTTGAACAGGGGGCGTCCTACGAGCAGTACTTC | CSVEQGASYEQYF
- | TRBJ1-2 | TRBV25-1 | - | 16 | TGTGCCAGCAGTGACAAACCGGGCAGCACTAACTATGGCTACACCTTC | CASSDKPGSTNYGYTF
- | TRBJ2-4 | TRBV20-1 | few | 15 | TGCAGTGCCCCGATTGTCGGGGGAGCCAAAAACATTCAGTACTTC | CSAPIVGGAKNIQYF
- | TRBJ2-5 | TRBV28 | - | 15 | TGTGCCAGCAGTTTTGGGGCAGGGGATCAAGAGACCCAGTACTTC | CASSFGAGDQETQYF
TRBD1 | TRBJ2-3 | TRBV27 | - | 16 | TGTGCCAGCAGTTCGGGGACAGGGGGCTTCACAGATACGCAGTATTTT | CASSSGTGGFTDTQYF
TRBD1 | TRBJ2-7 | TRBV15 | many | 14 | TGTGCCACCAGCACCAGGGCAGGGGGCTACGAGCAGTACTTC | CATSTRAGGYEQYF
TRBD1 | TRBJ1-1 | TRBV7-2 | few | 15 | TGTGCCAGCAGCTTTACAGGGGGTCTGAACACTGAAGCTTTCTTT | CASSFTGGLNTEAFF
TRBD2 | TRBJ2-1 | TRBV14 | few | 17 | TGTGCCAGCAGCCAAGATCGGTGGACTAGCGGGACCAATGAGCAGTTCTTC | CASSQDRWTSGTNEQFF
- | TRBJ2-1 | TRBV5-4 | few | 17 | TGTGCCAGCAGCTTGATCAGGAGGGGCTACCCGTACAATGAGCAGTTCTTC | CASSLIRRGYPYNEQFF
TRBD1 | TRBJ2-1 | TRBV13 | - | 17 | TGTGCCAGCCGGACAGGGGGACCCCCCACGCCCTACAATGAGCAGTTCTTC | CASRTGGPPTPYNEQFF
TRBD1 | TRBJ1-2 | TRBV11-1 | - | 19 | TGTGCCAGCAGCTCTTATCGTGGAGGGACAGTAGAACTCAACTATGGCTACACCTTC | CASSSYRGGTVELNYGYTF
TRBD1 | TRBJ2-1 | TRBV7-9 | few | 11 | TGTGCCAGCAGCTCAGGACAGGGCGCGTTCTTC | CASSSGQGAFF
- | TRBJ1-6 | TRBV4-2 | - | 19 | TGTGCCAGCAGCCGCTCGGCAAGGGGCCAATTCTCCTATAATTCACCCCTCCACTTT | CASSRSARGQFSYNSPLHF
- | TRBJ2-5 | TRBV7-2 | many | 8 | TGTGCCAGCAGTCCAGGCAACTTC | CASSPGNF
TRBD2 | TRBJ2-1 | TRBV7-9 | - | 15 | TGTGCCAGCAGCTTGGGCCCCAATAGGGGAGGGGAGCAGTTCTTC | CASSLGPNRGGEQFF
TRBD2 | TRBJ2-5 | TRBV6-5 | few | 15 | TGTGCCAGCAGTTACTCAGGACGCGGGGGGGAGACCCAGTACTTC | CASSYSGRGGETQYF
- | TRBJ2-1 | TRBV20-1 | - | 15 | TGCAGTGCTCCCCCCGGGGAGAGCTCCTACAATGAGCAGTTCTTC | CSAPPGESSYNEQFF
- | TRBJ2-7 | TRBV29-1 | many | 12 | TGCAGCGTTAGAAGGCAATCCTACGAGCAGTACTTC | CSVRRQSYEQYF
TRBD1 | TRBJ2-5 | TRBV20-1 | few | 12 | TGCAGTGCTAGTCAACAGGGGGAGACCCAGTACTTC | CSASQQGETQYF
- | TRBJ2-7 | TRBV6-6 | many | 12 | TGTGCCAGCAAGGGCGGTTCCTACGAGCAGTACTTC | CASKGGSYEQYF
- | TRBJ2-1 | TRBV7-9 | few | 11 | TGTGCCAGCAGCAGCCGACAGGCCTGGTTCTTC | CASSSRQAWFF
TRBD1 | TRBJ2-1 | TRBV4-2 | - | 14 | TGTGCCAGCAGCCGACAGGGGGCAGGGAATGAGCAGTTCTTC | CASSRQGAGNEQFF